The present TCR beta chain was sequenced within a study of T cells in Graves' hyperthyroidism and ophthalmopathy. Patients aged 18 to 65 had newly diagnosed hyperthyroidism lasting under 2 months. Blood sampling occurred at first hyperthyroidism diagnosis, ahead of any ophthalmopathy symptoms. J was trimmed by 4 bases and V by 6 bases; bases with no gene match: 20. The CDR3 loop spans 20 amino acids. Overall study findings and caveats: Blood held most thyroid clonotypes expanded above 0.001 frequency.

Researchers amplified the TCR beta CDR3 regions from RNA transcripts. Primed by the HTBI set, a first-round RT-PCR was run on the TCR CDR3. A single record per CDR3 protein comes from TCRdb applying MiXCR to the multiplex PCR reads. The sample records around 350,000 distinct CDR3 sequences, about a sixth being singletons. The table lists this clonotype with many counts. Its antigen is still unknown. This chain connects TRBV12-3 or TRBV12-4 to TRBJ2-1; 11 nucleotides match TRBD2. The sample comprised blood. This clonotype was sampled from a woman younger than 45 with Graves' hyperthyroidism that later progressed to Graves' ophthalmopathy. For the CDR3, the DNA is TGTGCCAGCAGCACCCAACCCTTAAGACTAGCGGGAACACCTTACAATGAGCAGTTCTTC. Its protein product is CASSTQPLRLAGTPYNEQFF.